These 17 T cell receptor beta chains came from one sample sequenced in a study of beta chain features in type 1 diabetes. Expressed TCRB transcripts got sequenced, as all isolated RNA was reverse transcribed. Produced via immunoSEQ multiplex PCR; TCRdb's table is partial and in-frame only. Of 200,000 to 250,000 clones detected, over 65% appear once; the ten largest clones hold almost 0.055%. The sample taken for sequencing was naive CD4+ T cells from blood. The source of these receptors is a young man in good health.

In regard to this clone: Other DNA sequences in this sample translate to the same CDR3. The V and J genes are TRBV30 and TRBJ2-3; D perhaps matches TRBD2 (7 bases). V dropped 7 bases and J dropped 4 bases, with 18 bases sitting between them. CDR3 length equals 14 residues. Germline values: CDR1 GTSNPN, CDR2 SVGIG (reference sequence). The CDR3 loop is CASGPGGGADTQYF. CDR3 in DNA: TGTGCCTCGGGCCCGGGCGGGGGCGCAGATACGCAGTATTTT.

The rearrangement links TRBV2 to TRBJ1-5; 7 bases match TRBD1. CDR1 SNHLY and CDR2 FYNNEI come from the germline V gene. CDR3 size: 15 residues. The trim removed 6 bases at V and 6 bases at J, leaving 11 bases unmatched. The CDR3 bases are TGTGCCAGCAGCGATATCACAGGGGTATCTCAGCCCCAGCATTTT. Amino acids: CASSDITGVSQPQHF.

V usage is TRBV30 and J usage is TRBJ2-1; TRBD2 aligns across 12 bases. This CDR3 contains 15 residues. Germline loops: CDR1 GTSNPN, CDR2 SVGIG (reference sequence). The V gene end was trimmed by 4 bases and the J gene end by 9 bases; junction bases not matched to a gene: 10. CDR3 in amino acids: CAWNRLAGVGGEQFF. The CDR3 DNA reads TGTGCCTGGAACAGACTAGCGGGAGTAGGTGGTGAGCAGTTCTTC.

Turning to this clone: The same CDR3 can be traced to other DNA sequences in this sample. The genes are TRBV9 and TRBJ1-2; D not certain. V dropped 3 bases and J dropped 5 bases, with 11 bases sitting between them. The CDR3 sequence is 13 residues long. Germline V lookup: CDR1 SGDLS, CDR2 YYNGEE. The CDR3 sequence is CASSARTAYGYTF. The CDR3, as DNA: TGTGCCAGCAGCGCACGGACCGCTTATGGCTACACCTTC.

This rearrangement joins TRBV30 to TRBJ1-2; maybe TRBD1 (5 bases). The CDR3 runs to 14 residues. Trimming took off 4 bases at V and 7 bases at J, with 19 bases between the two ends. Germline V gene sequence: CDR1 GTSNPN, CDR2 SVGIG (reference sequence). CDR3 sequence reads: CAWTKGQGGAGYTF. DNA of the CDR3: TGTGCCTGGACCAAAGGGCAGGGCGGGGCTGGCTACACCTTC. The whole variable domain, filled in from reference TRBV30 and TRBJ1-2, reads SQTIHQWPATLVQPVGSPLSLECTVEGTSNPNLYWYRQAAGRGLQLLFYSVGIGQISSEVPQNLSASRPQDRQFILSSKKLLLSDSGFYLCAWTKGQGGAGYTFGSGTRLTVV.

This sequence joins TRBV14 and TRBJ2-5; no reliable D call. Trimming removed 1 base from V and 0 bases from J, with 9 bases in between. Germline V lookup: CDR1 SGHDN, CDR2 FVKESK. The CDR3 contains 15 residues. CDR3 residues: CASSQAHWYQETQYF. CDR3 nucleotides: TGTGCCAGCAGCCAAGCCCACTGGTACCAAGAGACCCAGTACTTC.

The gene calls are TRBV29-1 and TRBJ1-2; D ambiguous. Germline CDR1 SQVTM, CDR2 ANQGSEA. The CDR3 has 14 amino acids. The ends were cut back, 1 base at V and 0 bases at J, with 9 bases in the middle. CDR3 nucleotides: TGCAGCGTTGAAGGACTGTATACTAACTATGGCTACACCTTC. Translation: CSVEGLYTNYGYTF.

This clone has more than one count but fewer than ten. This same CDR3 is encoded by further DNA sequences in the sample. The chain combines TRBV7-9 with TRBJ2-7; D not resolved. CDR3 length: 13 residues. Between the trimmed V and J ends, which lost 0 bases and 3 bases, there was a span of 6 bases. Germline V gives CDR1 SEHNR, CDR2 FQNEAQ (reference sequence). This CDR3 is CASSLAGIYEQYF. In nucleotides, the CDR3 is TGTGCCAGCAGCTTAGCTGGGATCTACGAGCAGTACTTC.

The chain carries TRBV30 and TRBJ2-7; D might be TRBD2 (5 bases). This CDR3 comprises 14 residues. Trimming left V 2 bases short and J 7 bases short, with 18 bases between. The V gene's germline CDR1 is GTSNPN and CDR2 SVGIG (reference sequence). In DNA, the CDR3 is TGTGCCTGGAGTTTAGTGGAGGCGTCCGGTGAGCAGTACTTC. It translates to CAWSLVEASGEQYF. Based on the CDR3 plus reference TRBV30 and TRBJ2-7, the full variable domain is SQTIHQWPATLVQPVGSPLSLECTVEGTSNPNLYWYRQAAGRGLQLLFYSVGIGQISSEVPQNLSASRPQDRQFILSSKKLLLSDSGFYLCAWSLVEASGEQYFGPGTRLTVT.

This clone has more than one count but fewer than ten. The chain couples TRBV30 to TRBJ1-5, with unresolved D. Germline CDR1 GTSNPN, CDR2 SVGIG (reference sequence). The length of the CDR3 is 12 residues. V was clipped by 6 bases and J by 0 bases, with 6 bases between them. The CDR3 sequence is CACRYSNQPQHF. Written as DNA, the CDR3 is TGTGCCTGTCGGTATAGCAATCAGCCCCAGCATTTT.

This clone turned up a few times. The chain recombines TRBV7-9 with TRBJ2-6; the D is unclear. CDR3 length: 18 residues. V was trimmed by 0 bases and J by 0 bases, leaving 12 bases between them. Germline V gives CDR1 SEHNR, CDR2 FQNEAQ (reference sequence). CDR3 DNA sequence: TGTGCCAGCAGCTTAGCGCTGGGCAGAGGCTCTGGGGCCAACGTCCTGACTTTC. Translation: CASSLALGRGSGANVLTF.

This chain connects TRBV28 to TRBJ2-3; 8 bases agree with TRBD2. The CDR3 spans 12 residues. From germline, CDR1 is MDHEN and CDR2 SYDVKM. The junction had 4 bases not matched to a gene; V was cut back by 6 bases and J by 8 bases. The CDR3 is CASSLREGTQYF. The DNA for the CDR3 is TGTGCCAGCAGCCTCCGGGAGGGTACGCAGTATTTT.

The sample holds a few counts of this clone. The CDR3 sequence is CATLPPYVGGTGGEWTDTQYF. The DNA of the CDR3 is TGTGCCACCCTCCCTCCCTATGTCGGAGGGACAGGGGGGGAATGGACAGATACGCAGTATTTT. The chain carries TRBV28 and TRBJ2-3, with TRBD1 matching 11 bases. The germline CDR1 and CDR2 sequences are MDHEN and SYDVKM. Trimming at V came to 10 bases and at J to 3 bases, leaving 27 bases not matched to a gene. The CDR3 contains 21 residues.

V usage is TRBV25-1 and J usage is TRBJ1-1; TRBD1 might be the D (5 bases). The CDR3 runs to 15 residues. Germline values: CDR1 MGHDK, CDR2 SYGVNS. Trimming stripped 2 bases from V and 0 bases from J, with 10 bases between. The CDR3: CASSERAGLNTEAFF. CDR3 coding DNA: TGTGCCAGCAGTGAAAGGGCAGGGTTGAACACTGAAGCTTTCTTT.

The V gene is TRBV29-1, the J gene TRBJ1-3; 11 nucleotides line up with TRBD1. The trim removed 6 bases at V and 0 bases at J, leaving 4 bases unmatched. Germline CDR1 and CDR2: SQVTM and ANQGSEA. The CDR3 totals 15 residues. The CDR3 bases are TGCAGCGTCGCCGGGACAGGGGGCTCTGGAAACACCATATATTTT. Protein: CSVAGTGGSGNTIYF.

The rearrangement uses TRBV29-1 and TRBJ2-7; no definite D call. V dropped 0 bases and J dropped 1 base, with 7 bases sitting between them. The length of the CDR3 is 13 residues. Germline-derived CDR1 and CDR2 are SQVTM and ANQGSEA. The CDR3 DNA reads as TGCAGCGTTGAAGATAGGAGATCCTACGAGCAGTACTTC. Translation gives CSVEDRRSYEQYF.

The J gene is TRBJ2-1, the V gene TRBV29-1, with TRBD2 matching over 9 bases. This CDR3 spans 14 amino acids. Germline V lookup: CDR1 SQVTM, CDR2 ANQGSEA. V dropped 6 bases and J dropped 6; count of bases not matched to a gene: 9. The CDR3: CSVHPGLALNEQFF. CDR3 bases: TGCAGCGTCCACCCGGGACTAGCCCTCAATGAGCAGTTCTTC.